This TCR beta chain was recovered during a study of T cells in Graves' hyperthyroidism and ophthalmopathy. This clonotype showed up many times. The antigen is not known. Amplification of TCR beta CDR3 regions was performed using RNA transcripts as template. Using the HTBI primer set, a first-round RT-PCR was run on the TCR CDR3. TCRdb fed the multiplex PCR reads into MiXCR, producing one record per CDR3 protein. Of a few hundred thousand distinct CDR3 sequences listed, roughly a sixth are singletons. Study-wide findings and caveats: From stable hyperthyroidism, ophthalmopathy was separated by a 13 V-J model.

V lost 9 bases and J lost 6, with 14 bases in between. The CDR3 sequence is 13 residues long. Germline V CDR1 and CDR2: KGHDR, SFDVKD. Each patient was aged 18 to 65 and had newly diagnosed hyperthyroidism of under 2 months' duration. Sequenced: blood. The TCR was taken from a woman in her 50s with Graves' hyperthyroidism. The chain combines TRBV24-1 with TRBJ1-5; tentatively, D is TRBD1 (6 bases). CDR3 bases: TGTGCCACCGGGGGCAGAAGAGGTCAGCCCCAGCATTTT. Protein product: CATGGRRGQPQHF.